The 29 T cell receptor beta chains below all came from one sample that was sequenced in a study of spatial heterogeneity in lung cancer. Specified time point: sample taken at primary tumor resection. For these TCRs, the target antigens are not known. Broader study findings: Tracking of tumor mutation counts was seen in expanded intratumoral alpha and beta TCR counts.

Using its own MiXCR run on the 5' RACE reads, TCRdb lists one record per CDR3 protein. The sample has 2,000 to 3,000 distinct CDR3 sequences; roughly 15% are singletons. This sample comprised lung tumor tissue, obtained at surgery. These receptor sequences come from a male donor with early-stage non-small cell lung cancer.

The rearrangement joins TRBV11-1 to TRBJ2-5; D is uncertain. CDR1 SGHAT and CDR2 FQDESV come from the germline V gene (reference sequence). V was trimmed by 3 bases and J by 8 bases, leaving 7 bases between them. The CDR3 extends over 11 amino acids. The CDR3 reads CASSLRGTQYF. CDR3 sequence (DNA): TGTGCCAGCAGCTTGAGAGGAACCCAGTACTTC. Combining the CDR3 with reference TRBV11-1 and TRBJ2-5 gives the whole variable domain EAEVAQSPRYKITEKSQAVAFWCDPISGHATLYWYRQILGQGPELLVQFQDESVVDDSQLPKDRFSAERLKGVDSTLKIQPAELGDSAMYLCASSLRGTQYFGPGTRLLVL.

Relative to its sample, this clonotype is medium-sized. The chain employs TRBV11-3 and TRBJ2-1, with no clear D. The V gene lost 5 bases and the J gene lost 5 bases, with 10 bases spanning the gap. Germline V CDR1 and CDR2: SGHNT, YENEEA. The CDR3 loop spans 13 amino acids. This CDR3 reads CASSRRPDNEQFF. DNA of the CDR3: TGTGCCAGCAGCAGAAGACCCGACAATGAGCAGTTCTTC. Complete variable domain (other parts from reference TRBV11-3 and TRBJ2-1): EAGVVQSPRYKIIEKKQPVAFWCNPISGHNTLYWYLQNLGQGPELLIRYENEEAVDDSQLPKDRFSAERLKGVDSTLKIQPAELGDSAVYLCASSRRPDNEQFFGPGTRLTVL.

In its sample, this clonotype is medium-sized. CDR3 protein: CASSLQGTNSPLHF. The CDR3 DNA reads as TGTGCCAGCAGTTTACAGGGAACAAATTCACCCCTCCACTTT. The gene calls are TRBV12-3 or TRBV12-4 and TRBJ1-6, with D maybe TRBD1 (5 bases). This CDR3 spans 14 amino acids. With 2 bases removed from V and 7 bases from J, the gap between germline ends came to 9 bases.

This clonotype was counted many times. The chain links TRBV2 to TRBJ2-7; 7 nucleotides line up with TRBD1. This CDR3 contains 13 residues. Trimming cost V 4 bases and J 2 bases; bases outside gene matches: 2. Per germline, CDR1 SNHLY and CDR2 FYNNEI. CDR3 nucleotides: TGTGCCAGCAGTGCAGGGACAGCCTACGAGCAGTACTTC. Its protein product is CASSAGTAYEQYF. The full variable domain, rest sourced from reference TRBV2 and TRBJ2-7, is EPEVTQTPSHQVTQMGQEVILRCVPISNHLYFYWYRQILGQKVEFLVSFYNNEISEKSEIFDDQFSVERPDGSNFTLKIRSTKLEDSAMYFCASSAGTAYEQYFGPGTRLTVT.

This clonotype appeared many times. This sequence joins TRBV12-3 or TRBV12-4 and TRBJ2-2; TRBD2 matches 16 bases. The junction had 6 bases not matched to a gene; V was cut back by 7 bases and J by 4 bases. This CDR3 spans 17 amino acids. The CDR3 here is CASTPGLAGGPTGELFF. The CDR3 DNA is TGTGCCAGCACCCCGGGACTAGCGGGGGGGCCCACCGGGGAGCTGTTTTTT.

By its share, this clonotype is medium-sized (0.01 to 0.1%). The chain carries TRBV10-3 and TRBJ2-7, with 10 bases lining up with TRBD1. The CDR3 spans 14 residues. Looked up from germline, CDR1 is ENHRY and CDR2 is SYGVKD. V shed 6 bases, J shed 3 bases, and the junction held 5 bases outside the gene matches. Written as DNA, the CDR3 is TGTGCCATCAGGTGGGACAGGGGCTTCTACGAGCAGTACTTC. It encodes CAIRWDRGFYEQYF.

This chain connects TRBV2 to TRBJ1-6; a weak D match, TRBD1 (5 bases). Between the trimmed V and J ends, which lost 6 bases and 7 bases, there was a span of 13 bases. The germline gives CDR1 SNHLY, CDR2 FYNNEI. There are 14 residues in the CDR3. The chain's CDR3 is CASRKGAQNSPLHF. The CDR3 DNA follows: TGTGCCAGCAGGAAAGGGGCGCAAAATTCACCCCTCCACTTT. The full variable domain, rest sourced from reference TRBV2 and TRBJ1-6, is EPEVTQTPSHQVTQMGQEVILRCVPISNHLYFYWYRQILGQKVEFLVSFYNNEISEKSEIFDDQFSVERPDGSNFTLKIRSTKLEDSAMYFCASRKGAQNSPLHFGNGTRLTVT.

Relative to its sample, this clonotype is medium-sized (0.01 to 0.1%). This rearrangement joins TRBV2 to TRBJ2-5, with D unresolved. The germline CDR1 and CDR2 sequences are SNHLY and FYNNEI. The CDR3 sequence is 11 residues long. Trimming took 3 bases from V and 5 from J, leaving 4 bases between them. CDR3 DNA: TGTGCCAGCAGTGATCGGGAGACCCAGTACTTC. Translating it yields CASSDRETQYF.

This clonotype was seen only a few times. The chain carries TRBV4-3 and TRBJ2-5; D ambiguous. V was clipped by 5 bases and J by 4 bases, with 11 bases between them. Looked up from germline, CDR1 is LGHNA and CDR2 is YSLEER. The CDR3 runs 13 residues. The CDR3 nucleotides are TGCGCCAGCAGCTCGAGACTCGGAGAGACCCAGTACTTC. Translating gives CASSSRLGETQYF.

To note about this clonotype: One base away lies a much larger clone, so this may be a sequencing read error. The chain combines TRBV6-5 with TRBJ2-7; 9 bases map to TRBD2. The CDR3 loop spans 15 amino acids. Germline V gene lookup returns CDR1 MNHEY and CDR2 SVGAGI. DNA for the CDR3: TGTGCCGGCAGTTACGGCGGGGGGGCCGGCGGCGAGCAGTACTTC. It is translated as CAGSYGGGAGGEQYF.

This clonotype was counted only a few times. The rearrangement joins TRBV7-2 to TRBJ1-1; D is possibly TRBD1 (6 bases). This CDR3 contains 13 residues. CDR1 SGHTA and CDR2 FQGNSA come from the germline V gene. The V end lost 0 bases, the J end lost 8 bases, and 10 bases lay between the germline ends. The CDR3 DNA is TGTGCCAGCAGCTTAGCGATAGGGACAGAAGCTTTCTTT. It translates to CASSLAIGTEAFF.

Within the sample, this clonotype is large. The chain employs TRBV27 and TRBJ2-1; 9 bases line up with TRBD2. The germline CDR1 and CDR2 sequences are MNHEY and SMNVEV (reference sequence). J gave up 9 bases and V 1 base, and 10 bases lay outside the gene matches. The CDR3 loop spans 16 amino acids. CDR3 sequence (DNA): TGTGCCAGCAGTTTATGGGGTAGCGGGGGTGCTTCTGAGCAGTTCTTC. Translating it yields CASSLWGSGGASEQFF.

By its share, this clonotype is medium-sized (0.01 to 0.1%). The CDR3 nucleotides are TGTGCCAGCAGTTCAACTTACGGACAGGGGAAAAACAATGAGCAGTTCTTC. This translates into CASSSTYGQGKNNEQFF. This sequence joins TRBV12-3 or TRBV12-4 and TRBJ2-1, with 9 positions matching TRBD1. The CDR3 is 17 amino acids. Trimming took 4 bases from V and 5 from J; bases not matched to a gene: 12.

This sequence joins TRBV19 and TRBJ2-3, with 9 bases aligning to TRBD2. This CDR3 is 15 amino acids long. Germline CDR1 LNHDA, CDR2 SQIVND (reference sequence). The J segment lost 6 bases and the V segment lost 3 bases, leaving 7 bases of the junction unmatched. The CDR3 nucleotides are TGTGCCAGTAGTATGGGGAGCGGGGGGTCGGATACGCAGTATTTT. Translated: CASSMGSGGSDTQYF.

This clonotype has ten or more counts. This chain's CDR3 is CASSEGGNQPQHF. DNA for the CDR3: TGTGCCAGCAGTGAGGGTGGAAATCAGCCCCAGCATTTT. This chain uses TRBV2 with TRBJ1-5; D not certain. This CDR3 contains 13 residues. V was clipped by 3 bases and J by 4 bases, with 7 bases between them. Germline V CDR1 and CDR2: SNHLY, FYNNEI.

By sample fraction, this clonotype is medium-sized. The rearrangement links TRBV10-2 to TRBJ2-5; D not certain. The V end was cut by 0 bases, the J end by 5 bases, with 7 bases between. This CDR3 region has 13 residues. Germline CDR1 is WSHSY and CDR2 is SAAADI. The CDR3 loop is CASSESRQETQYF. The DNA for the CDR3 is TGCGCCAGCAGTGAGTCGAGGCAGGAGACCCAGTACTTC.

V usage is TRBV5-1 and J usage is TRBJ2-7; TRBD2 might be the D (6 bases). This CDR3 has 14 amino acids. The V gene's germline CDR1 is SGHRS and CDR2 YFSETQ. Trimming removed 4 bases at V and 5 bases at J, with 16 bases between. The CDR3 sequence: CASSVDGGANEQYF. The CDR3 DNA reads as TGCGCCAGCAGCGTAGACGGAGGGGCGAACGAGCAGTACTTC.

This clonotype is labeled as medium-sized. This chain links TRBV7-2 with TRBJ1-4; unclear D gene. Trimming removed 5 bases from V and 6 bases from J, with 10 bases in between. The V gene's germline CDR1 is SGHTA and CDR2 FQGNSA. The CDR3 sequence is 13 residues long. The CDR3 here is CASSAPPHEKLFF. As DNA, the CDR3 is TGTGCCAGCAGCGCCCCCCCTCATGAAAAACTGTTTTTT.

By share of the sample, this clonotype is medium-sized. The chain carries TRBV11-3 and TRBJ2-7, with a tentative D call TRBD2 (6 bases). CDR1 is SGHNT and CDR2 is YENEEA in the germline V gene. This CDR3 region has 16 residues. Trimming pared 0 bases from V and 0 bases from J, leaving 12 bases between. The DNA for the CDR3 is TGTGCCAGCAGCTTAGATCGGGACTTCAGCTCCTACGAGCAGTACTTC. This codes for CASSLDRDFSSYEQYF.

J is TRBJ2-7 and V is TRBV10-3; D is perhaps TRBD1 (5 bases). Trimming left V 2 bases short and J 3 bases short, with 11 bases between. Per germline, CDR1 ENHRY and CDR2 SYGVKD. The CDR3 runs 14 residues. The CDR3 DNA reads TGTGCCATCAGTGAGAAACCAGGGTTCTACGAGCAGTACTTC. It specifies CAISEKPGFYEQYF.

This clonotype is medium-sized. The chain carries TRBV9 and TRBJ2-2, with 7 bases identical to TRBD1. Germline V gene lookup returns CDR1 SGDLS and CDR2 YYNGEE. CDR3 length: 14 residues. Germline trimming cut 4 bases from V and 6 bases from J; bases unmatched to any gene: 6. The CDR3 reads CASSTLDRAGELFF. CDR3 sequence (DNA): TGTGCCAGCAGCACTCTAGACAGGGCCGGGGAGCTGTTTTTT.

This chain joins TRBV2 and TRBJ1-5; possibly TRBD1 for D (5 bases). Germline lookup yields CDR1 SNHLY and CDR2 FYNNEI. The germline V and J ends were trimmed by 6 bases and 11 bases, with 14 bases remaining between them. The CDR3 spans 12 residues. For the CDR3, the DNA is TGTGCCAGCAGCGGGGACGTCAGTTCCCAGCATTTT. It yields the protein CASSGDVSSQHF.

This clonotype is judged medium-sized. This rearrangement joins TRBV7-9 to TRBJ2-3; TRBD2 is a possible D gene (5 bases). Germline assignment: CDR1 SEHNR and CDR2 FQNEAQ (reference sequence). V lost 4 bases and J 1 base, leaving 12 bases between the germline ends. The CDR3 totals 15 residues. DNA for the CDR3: TGTGCCAGCAGCTCAGCGGAAATTCGCACAGATACGCAGTATTTT. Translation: CASSSAEIRTDTQYF.

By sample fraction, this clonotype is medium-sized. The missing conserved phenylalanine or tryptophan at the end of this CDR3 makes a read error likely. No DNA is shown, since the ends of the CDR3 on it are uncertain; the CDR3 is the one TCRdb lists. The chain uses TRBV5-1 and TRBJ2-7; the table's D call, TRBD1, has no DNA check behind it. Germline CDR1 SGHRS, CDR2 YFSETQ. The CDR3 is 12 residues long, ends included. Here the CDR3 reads CASSLAGTGSQI.

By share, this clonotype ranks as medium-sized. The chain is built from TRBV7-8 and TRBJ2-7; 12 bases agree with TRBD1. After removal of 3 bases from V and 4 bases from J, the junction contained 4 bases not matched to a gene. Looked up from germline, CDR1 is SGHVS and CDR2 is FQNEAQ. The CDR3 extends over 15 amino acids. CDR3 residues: CASSLGQGAGYEQYF. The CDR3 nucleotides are TGTGCCAGCAGCTTGGGACAGGGGGCTGGGTACGAGCAGTACTTC.

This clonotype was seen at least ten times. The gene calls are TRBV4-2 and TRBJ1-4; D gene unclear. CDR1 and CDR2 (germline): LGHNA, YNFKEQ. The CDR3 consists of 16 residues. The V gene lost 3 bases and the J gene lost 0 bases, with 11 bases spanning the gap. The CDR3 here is CASSQTASSTNEKLFF. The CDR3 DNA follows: TGTGCCAGCAGCCAGACGGCATCTTCAACTAATGAAAAACTGTTTTTT.

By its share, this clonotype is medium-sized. In DNA, the CDR3 is TGCGCCAGCAGCTTTAGGTCGAGAGATACGCAGTATTTT. Encoded protein: CASSFRSRDTQYF. This chain uses TRBV5-1 with TRBJ2-3; D is ambiguous. CDR1 is SGHRS, CDR2 YFSETQ, per germline. This CDR3 is built from 13 residues. V lost 2 bases to trimming and J lost 5 bases, with 9 bases between them.

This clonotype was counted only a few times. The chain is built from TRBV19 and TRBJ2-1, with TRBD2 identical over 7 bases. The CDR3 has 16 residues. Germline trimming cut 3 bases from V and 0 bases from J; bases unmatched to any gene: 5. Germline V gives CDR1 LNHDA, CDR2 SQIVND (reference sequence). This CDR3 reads CASSMVGGSSYNEQFF. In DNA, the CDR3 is TGTGCCAGTAGTATGGTCGGGGGGAGCTCCTACAATGAGCAGTTCTTC.

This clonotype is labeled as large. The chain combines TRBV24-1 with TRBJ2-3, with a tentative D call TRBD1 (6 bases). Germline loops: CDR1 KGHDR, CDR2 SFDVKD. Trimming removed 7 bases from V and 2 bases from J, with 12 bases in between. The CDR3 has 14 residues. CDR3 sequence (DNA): TGTGCCACCAGCTGGGACACCTACACAGATACGCAGTATTTT. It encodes CATSWDTYTDTQYF.